This is a list of T cell receptor beta chains from one sample in a study of blood T cell repertoires in COVID-19. Repertoires were generated with immunoSEQ multiplex PCR, while TCRdb's copy carries only in-frame clones and drops some. The repertoire holds about 220,000 clones, with approximately 90% as singletons. Material: PBMCs or T cells enriched from blood (not recorded which). The receptor source for this set is a woman aged 30 to 39 who had recovered from COVID-19. Both conserved end residues are part of each CDR3. Each record gives: J gene, clone size, V gene, D gene, CDR3 protein, CDR3 DNA. A D gene is named only where the DNA matches it firmly. Some rows mark clone size as missing; the rest say once, few, many or name a class of expanded clone.

J gene: TRBJ1-1
clone size: .
V gene: TRBV6-5
D gene: .
CDR3 protein: CASSNRVQNTEAFF
CDR3 DNA: TGTGCCAGCAGTAACAGGGTTCAGAACACTGAAGCTTTCTTT

J gene: TRBJ2-1
clone size: .
V gene: TRBV10-3
D gene: .
CDR3 protein: CAISSTGSLSAGHNEQFF
CDR3 DNA: TGTGCCATCAGTAGTACAGGTTCTCTTTCCGCGGGACACAATGAGCAGTTCTTC

J gene: TRBJ2-1
clone size: .
V gene: TRBV7-2
D gene: TRBD2
CDR3 protein: CASSSSTSGGENEQFF
CDR3 DNA: TGTGCCAGCAGCTCCTCGACTAGCGGGGGGGAAAATGAGCAGTTCTTC

J gene: TRBJ2-7
clone size: .
V gene: TRBV9
D gene: .
CDR3 protein: CASSVAGGADEQYF
CDR3 DNA: TGTGCCAGCAGCGTAGCAGGAGGGGCAGACGAGCAGTACTTC

J gene: TRBJ1-1
clone size: .
V gene: TRBV15
D gene: .
CDR3 protein: CATSRARNTEAFF
CDR3 DNA: TGTGCCACCAGCAGAGCTCGGAACACTGAAGCTTTCTTT

J gene: TRBJ1-4
clone size: .
V gene: TRBV12-5
D gene: .
CDR3 protein: CASGLGTGQDEKLFF
CDR3 DNA: .

J gene: TRBJ1-1
clone size: .
V gene: TRBV3-1/TRBV3-2
D gene: TRBD1
CDR3 protein: CASSQDGGQAREAFF
CDR3 DNA: TGTGCCAGCAGCCAAGACGGGGGACAGGCTCGTGAAGCTTTCTTT

J gene: TRBJ1-1
clone size: .
V gene: TRBV18
D gene: .
CDR3 protein: CASSPQRVGDTEAFF
CDR3 DNA: TGTGCCAGCTCACCACAACGGGTAGGAGACACTGAAGCTTTCTTT

J gene: TRBJ2-7
clone size: .
V gene: TRBV4-1
D gene: TRBD2
CDR3 protein: CASSQSLAGGTYEQYF
CDR3 DNA: TGCGCCAGCAGCCAGTCCCTAGCGGGGGGGACCTACGAGCAGTACTTC

J gene: TRBJ2-7
clone size: .
V gene: TRBV21-1
D gene: .
CDR3 protein: CASSKDGTYEQYF
CDR3 DNA: TGTGCCAGCAGCAAGGACGGGACCTACGAGCAGTACTTC

J gene: TRBJ1-2
clone size: .
V gene: TRBV4-3
D gene: .
CDR3 protein: CASSQFRGHLNYGYTF
CDR3 DNA: TGCGCCAGCAGCCAATTCCGGGGACACCTTAACTATGGCTACACCTTC

J gene: TRBJ1-1
clone size: few
V gene: TRBV5-6
D gene: .
CDR3 protein: CASSLGQIEAFF
CDR3 DNA: TGTGCCAGCAGCTTGGGACAAATTGAAGCTTTCTTT

J gene: TRBJ2-7
clone size: .
V gene: TRBV19
D gene: .
CDR3 protein: CASAEGHEQYF
CDR3 DNA: TGTGCCAGTGCCGAGGGCCACGAGCAGTACTTC

J gene: TRBJ1-1
clone size: once
V gene: TRBV5-4
D gene: TRBD1
CDR3 protein: CASSHPDRTNTEAFF
CDR3 DNA: TGTGCCAGCAGCCACCCGGACAGGACTAACACTGAAGCTTTCTTT

J gene: TRBJ2-5
clone size: .
V gene: TRBV10-3
D gene: TRBD1
CDR3 protein: CAISVSGQGETQYF
CDR3 DNA: TGTGCCATCAGTGTCTCTGGACAGGGAGAGACCCAGTACTTC

J gene: TRBJ2-5
clone size: .
V gene: TRBV5-1
D gene: .
CDR3 protein: CASSWAINQETQYF
CDR3 DNA: TGCGCCAGCAGCTGGGCCATTAACCAAGAGACCCAGTACTTC

J gene: TRBJ1-4
clone size: .
V gene: TRBV5-5
D gene: .
CDR3 protein: CASSLEEKLFF
CDR3 DNA: TGTGCCAGCAGCTTAGAGGAAAAACTGTTTTTT

J gene: TRBJ1-2
clone size: once
V gene: TRBV4-3
D gene: .
CDR3 protein: CASSHESQTSYGYTF
CDR3 DNA: TGCGCCAGCAGCCACGAGAGCCAAACGTCCTATGGCTACACCTTC

J gene: TRBJ1-3
clone size: .
V gene: TRBV6-2/TRBV6-3
D gene: TRBD1
CDR3 protein: CASSATGDSSLSGNTIYF
CDR3 DNA: TGTGCCAGCAGTGCGACAGGGGACTCATCCCTCTCTGGAAACACCATATATTTT

J gene: TRBJ2-7
clone size: .
V gene: TRBV7-8
D gene: TRBD1
CDR3 protein: CASSRDSGYEQYF
CDR3 DNA: TGTGCCAGCAGCCGGGACAGTGGCTACGAGCAGTACTTC

J gene: TRBJ1-2
clone size: .
V gene: TRBV19
D gene: TRBD1
CDR3 protein: CASKQPGQGIYGYTF
CDR3 DNA: TGTGCCAGCAAGCAACCCGGACAGGGCATCTATGGCTACACCTTC

J gene: TRBJ1-1
clone size: once
V gene: TRBV4-2
D gene: .
CDR3 protein: CASSQGLGLTEAFF
CDR3 DNA: TGTGCCAGCAGCCAAGGTCTGGGGCTCACTGAAGCTTTCTTT

J gene: TRBJ1-1
clone size: .
V gene: TRBV2
D gene: .
CDR3 protein: CASSEALRTEAFF
CDR3 DNA: TGTGCCAGCAGTGAGGCCCTTCGAACTGAAGCTTTCTTT

J gene: TRBJ1-2
clone size: few
V gene: TRBV7-2
D gene: .
CDR3 protein: CASSLGGVTYGYTF
CDR3 DNA: TGTGCCAGCAGCTTAGGGGGGGTAACCTATGGCTACACCTTC

J gene: TRBJ2-7
clone size: .
V gene: TRBV6-5
D gene: .
CDR3 protein: CASRPGQNYEQYF
CDR3 DNA: TGTGCCAGCAGACCCGGACAGAACTACGAGCAGTACTTC

J gene: TRBJ1-1
clone size: .
V gene: TRBV11-1
D gene: TRBD1
CDR3 protein: CASSLKQGLNTEAFF
CDR3 DNA: TGTGCCAGCAGCCTTAAACAGGGGCTGAACACTGAAGCTTTCTTT

J gene: TRBJ2-7
clone size: .
V gene: TRBV4-1
D gene: TRBD2
CDR3 protein: CASSQGRGATYEQYF
CDR3 DNA: TGCGCCAGCAGCCAGGGGCGGGGGGCTACCTACGAGCAGTACTTC

J gene: TRBJ1-6
clone size: .
V gene: TRBV5-1
D gene: .
CDR3 protein: CASSLDVRMSSYNSPLHF
CDR3 DNA: TGCGCCAGCAGCTTGGATGTCCGTATGAGCTCCTATAATTCACCCCTCCACTTT

J gene: TRBJ1-2
clone size: once
V gene: TRBV5-4
D gene: .
CDR3 protein: CASSLYAVTEYGYTF
CDR3 DNA: TGTGCCAGCAGCTTGTATGCGGTTACGGAATATGGCTACACCTTC

J gene: TRBJ2-7
clone size: .
V gene: TRBV7-8
D gene: .
CDR3 protein: CASSLALAAYEQYF
CDR3 DNA: TGTGCCAGCAGCTTAGCGCTGGCCGCCTACGAGCAGTACTTC

J gene: TRBJ1-3
clone size: .
V gene: TRBV19
D gene: .
CDR3 protein: CASSIRGNGNTIYF
CDR3 DNA: TGTGCCAGTAGTATCCGGGGGAATGGAAACACCATATATTTT

J gene: TRBJ2-1
clone size: .
V gene: TRBV5-8
D gene: TRBD2
CDR3 protein: CARGLAGPGHEQFF
CDR3 DNA: TGTGCCAGAGGACTAGCGGGGCCAGGCCATGAGCAGTTCTTC

J gene: TRBJ1-2
clone size: .
V gene: TRBV5-5
D gene: TRBD1
CDR3 protein: CASGPTGDILNYGYTF
CDR3 DNA: TGTGCCAGCGGCCCGACAGGGGACATCCTCAACTATGGCTACACCTTC